The 21 T cell receptor beta chains presented below share a single source sample, sequenced in a study of blood T cell repertoires in COVID-19. Assay used: immunoSEQ multiplex PCR; TCRdb lists only in-frame clones, some missing. The table lists some 180,000 clones, approximately 80% of them singletons, with roughly 7.8% in the top ten. Sequencing was carried out using peripheral blood. Receptors were obtained from a woman between 50 and 59 years old with active or convalescent COVID-19.

V and J are TRBV18 and TRBJ1-1; D remains ambiguous. Germline CDR1 reads KGHSH; CDR2 reads LQKENI. The CDR3 sequence is 14 residues long. Deletions cut 3 bases from V and 3 bases from J, with 11 bases between. DNA for the CDR3: TGTGCCAGCTCACCGCGGCTTTCCGACACTGAAGCTTTCTTT. It codes for CASSPRLSDTEAFF.

This clone occurred once. The CDR3 DNA is TGTGCCTGGAGTGCGGGAGAAGGTGGGACCTATAATTCACCCCTCCACTTT. Translated, it gives CAWSAGEGGTYNSPLHF. The chain recombines TRBV30 with TRBJ1-6; D is undetermined. The V gene's germline CDR1 is GTSNPN and CDR2 SVGIG (reference sequence). The V and J ends lost 1 base and 2 bases respectively, with 15 bases between them. The CDR3 spans 17 residues.

The chain combines TRBV4-3 with TRBJ2-3; no clear D. The CDR3 loop spans 15 amino acids. Trimming took off 0 bases at V and 0 bases at J, with 7 bases between the two ends. Looked up from germline, CDR1 is LGHNA and CDR2 is YSLEER. CDR3 sequence (DNA): TGCGCCAGCAGCCAAGACAGGTTTAGCACAGATACGCAGTATTTT. This encodes CASSQDRFSTDTQYF.

The chain employs TRBV5-1 and TRBJ2-5; 7 bases fit TRBD2. Trimming cost V 0 bases and J 1 base; bases outside gene matches: 6. The CDR3 covers 16 residues. Germline assignment: CDR1 SGHRS and CDR2 YFSETQ. In DNA form, the CDR3 reads TGCGCCAGCAGCTTGGTCCCAGCGGGGACCCAAGAGACCCAGTACTTC. It is translated as CASSLVPAGTQETQYF.

This chain joins TRBV19 and TRBJ1-3, with D possibly being TRBD1 (6 bases). The CDR3 extends over 14 amino acids. Germline V gene sequence: CDR1 LNHDA, CDR2 SQIVND (reference sequence). V lost 7 bases to trimming and J lost 3 bases, with 13 bases between them. The CDR3 here is CASTSGQYGNTIYF. The CDR3 coding sequence is TGTGCCAGTACCTCCGGACAGTATGGAAACACCATATATTTT.

The chain employs TRBV19 and TRBJ2-2, with 12 nucleotides matching TRBD1. The CDR3 loop spans 15 amino acids. CDR1 LNHDA and CDR2 SQIVND come from the germline V gene (reference sequence). The V and J ends lost 6 bases and 7 bases, in that order; junction bases with no gene match: 6. The CDR3 nucleotides read TGTGCCAGTAGGCCTGGGACAGGGGGCGTCGGGGAGCTGTTTTTT. Translated, it gives CASRPGTGGVGELFF.

The chain has TRBV2 and TRBJ2-7; no clear D. The germline V and J ends were trimmed by 8 bases and 2 bases, with 10 bases remaining between them. CDR3 size: 12 residues. Germline CDR1 and CDR2: SNHLY and FYNNEI. The CDR3 reads CASRVGPYEQYF. In DNA form, the CDR3 reads TGTGCCAGCCGGGTCGGTCCCTACGAGCAGTACTTC.

The chain couples TRBV2 to TRBJ2-3; D gene ambiguous. This CDR3 has 14 amino acids. The germline V gene encodes CDR1 SNHLY and CDR2 FYNNEI. Trimming stripped 3 bases from V and 0 bases from J, with 7 bases between. Written as DNA, the CDR3 is TGTGCCAGCAGTGATGTAACTAGCACAGATACGCAGTATTTT. Translated, it gives CASSDVTSTDTQYF.

The gene calls are TRBV4-1 and TRBJ2-1, with D possibly TRBD2 on 5 matching bases. The CDR3 has 18 amino acids. V lost 1 base and J lost 4, with 20 bases in between. Germline V lookup: CDR1 MGHRA, CDR2 YSYEKL. CDR3 protein: CASSQGTTLAPIYNEQFF. CDR3 coding DNA: TGCGCCAGCAGCCAAGGAACCACGCTAGCCCCCATTTACAATGAGCAGTTCTTC.

V gene TRBV6-6 combines with J gene TRBJ1-4; D unclear. The germline V gene encodes CDR1 MNHNY and CDR2 SVGAGI (reference sequence). V was clipped by 5 bases and J by 7 bases, with 14 bases between them. The CDR3 length is 14 residues. The CDR3 DNA follows: TGTGCCAGCAGTGACCCGCGGCAGTCTGAAAAACTGTTTTTT. This encodes CASSDPRQSEKLFF.

With regard to this clone: Other DNA variants within this sample encode the same CDR3. This chain connects TRBV7-8 to TRBJ2-1; 8 positions match TRBD2. Germline V gene data show CDR1 as SGHVS and CDR2 as FQNEAQ. The CDR3 loop spans 15 amino acids. V shed 6 bases and J 3 bases; nucleotides not matched to a gene: 7. Here the CDR3 reads CASSSPSGSYNEQFF. CDR3 nucleotides: TGTGCCAGCAGTTCACCAAGCGGGAGCTACAATGAGCAGTTCTTC.

The chain joins TRBV7-9 to TRBJ2-1; TRBD1 aligns across 8 bases. The CDR3 is made up of 16 amino acids. The germline gives CDR1 SEHNR, CDR2 FQNEAQ (reference sequence). V dropped 3 bases and J dropped 4; count of bases not matched to a gene: 8. Here the CDR3 reads CASSFRQGIPYNEQFF. The CDR3 DNA reads as TGTGCCAGCAGCTTCCGACAGGGGATACCTTACAATGAGCAGTTCTTC.

As regards this clone: One end of the junction is discordant with germline, which a read error may explain. This chain joins TRBV7-7 and TRBJ2-5; D is perhaps TRBD1 (6 bases). The CDR3 is 14 amino acids. Germline V lookup: CDR1 SSHAT, CDR2 FNYEAQ (reference sequence). The CDR3 loop reads CASSFTGSQETQYF. In DNA, the CDR3 is TGTGCTAGCAGCTTTACAGGGTCCCAAGAGACCCAGTACTTC.

The chain recombines TRBV20-1 with TRBJ2-1; 15 bases match TRBD2. This CDR3 has 16 amino acids. From germline, CDR1 is DFQATT and CDR2 SNEGSKA (reference sequence). V lost 3 bases, J lost 5 bases, and 5 bases stayed unmatched. CDR3 sequence reads: CSASAWTSGRDNEQFF. CDR3 nucleotides: TGCAGTGCTAGTGCTTGGACTAGCGGGAGGGACAATGAGCAGTTCTTC.

The chain uses TRBV2 and TRBJ1-6, with TRBD1 identical over 7 bases. V shed 8 bases, J shed 8 bases, and the junction held 9 bases outside the gene matches. The CDR3 runs 14 residues. CDR1 is SNHLY, CDR2 FYNNEI, per germline. CDR3 residues: CASAEGAGYSPLHF. The CDR3 region has the DNA TGTGCCAGCGCTGAGGGGGCTGGTTATTCACCCCTCCACTTT.

This rearrangement joins TRBV15 to TRBJ1-1; maybe TRBD1 (6 bases). The ends were cut back, 0 bases at V and 0 bases at J, with 11 bases in the middle. Germline V gene lookup returns CDR1 LNHNV and CDR2 YYDKDF (reference sequence). The CDR3 is made up of 16 amino acids. In nucleotides, the CDR3 is TGTGCCACCAGCAGAGACAGGGGTTTCATGAACACTGAAGCTTTCTTT. Translating it yields CATSRDRGFMNTEAFF.

The chain is built from TRBV10-3 and TRBJ2-5, with 12 bases that match TRBD2. The germline V gene encodes CDR1 ENHRY and CDR2 SYGVKD. Trimming removed 2 bases from V and 4 bases from J; junction bases left unmatched: 5. This CDR3 has 16 residues. The CDR3, as DNA: TGTGCCATCAGTGAGGGACTAGCGGGGCGCGGAGAGACCCAGTACTTC. It encodes CAISEGLAGRGETQYF.

This clone was observed a few times. This sequence joins TRBV18 and TRBJ1-5; D gene uncertain. The CDR3 is 12 amino acids. Germline V gene sequence: CDR1 KGHSH, CDR2 LQKENI. Trimming took off 0 bases at V and 5 bases at J, with 2 bases between the two ends. CDR3 amino acids: CASSPPDQPQHF. CDR3 sequence (DNA): TGTGCCAGCTCACCACCCGATCAGCCCCAGCATTTT.

This clone was seen more than once but under ten times. V and J are TRBV28 and TRBJ2-7; 9 bases fit TRBD2. V lost 8 bases, J lost 3 bases, and 5 bases stayed unmatched. CDR3 length: 13 amino acids. Germline CDR1 MDHEN, CDR2 SYDVKM. CDR3 sequence: CASYPAGGYEQYF. CDR3 in DNA: TGTGCCAGCTATCCAGCGGGAGGCTACGAGCAGTACTTC. Variable domain in full (rest from reference TRBV28 and TRBJ2-7): DVKVTQSSRYLVKRTGEKVFLECVQDMDHENMFWYRQDPGLGLRLIYFSYDVKMKEKGDIPEGYSVSREKKERFSLILESASTNQTSMYLCASYPAGGYEQYFGPGTRLTVT.

This clone has only one observation. The chain combines TRBV6-5 with TRBJ2-7, with TRBD2 matching over 13 bases. Germline V gene lookup returns CDR1 MNHEY and CDR2 SVGAGI. The trim removed 3 bases at V and 4 bases at J, leaving 3 bases unmatched. The CDR3 totals 15 residues. This chain's CDR3 is CASSYGLAGVYEQYF. The CDR3 nucleotides are TGTGCCAGCAGTTATGGACTAGCGGGAGTATACGAGCAGTACTTC.

The rearrangement uses TRBV5-1 and TRBJ2-5, with D perhaps TRBD2 (5 bases). From germline, CDR1 is SGHRS and CDR2 YFSETQ. Between the trimmed V and J ends, which lost 0 bases and 5 bases, there was a span of 11 bases. The CDR3 is made up of 14 amino acids. Here the CDR3 reads CASSLAWGAETQYF. The CDR3 DNA follows: TGCGCCAGCAGCTTGGCCTGGGGAGCGGAGACCCAGTACTTC. The whole variable domain, filled in from reference TRBV5-1 and TRBJ2-5, reads KAGVTQTPRYLIKTRGQQVTLSCSPISGHRSVSWYQQTPGQGLQFLFEYFSETQRNKGNFPGRFSGRQFSNSRSEMNVSTLELGDSALYLCASSLAWGAETQYFGPGTRLLVL.